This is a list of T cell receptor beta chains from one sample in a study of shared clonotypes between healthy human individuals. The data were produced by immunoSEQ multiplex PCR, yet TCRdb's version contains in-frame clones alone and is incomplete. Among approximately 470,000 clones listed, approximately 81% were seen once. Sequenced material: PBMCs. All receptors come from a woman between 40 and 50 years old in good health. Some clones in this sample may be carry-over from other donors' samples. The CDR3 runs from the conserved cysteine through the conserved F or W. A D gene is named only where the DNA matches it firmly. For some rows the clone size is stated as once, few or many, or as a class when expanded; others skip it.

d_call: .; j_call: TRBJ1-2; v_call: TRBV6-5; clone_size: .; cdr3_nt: TGTGCCAGCAGTGGCGGACTTCCCTATGGCTACACCTTC; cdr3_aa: CASSGGLPYGYTF
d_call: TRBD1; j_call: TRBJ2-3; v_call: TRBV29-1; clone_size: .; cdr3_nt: TGCAGCGCTCCGGACAGGAACACAGATACGCAGTATTTT; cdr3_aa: CSAPDRNTDTQYF
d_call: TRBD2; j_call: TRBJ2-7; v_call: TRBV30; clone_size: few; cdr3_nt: TGTGCCTCCTCTAGCGGGAGAGGTGAGCAGTACTTC; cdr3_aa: CASSSGRGEQYF
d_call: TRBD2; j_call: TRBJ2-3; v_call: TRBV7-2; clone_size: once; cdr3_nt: TGTGCCAGCAGCGCGCAACTAGCGGGACAACCAACGCAGTATTTT; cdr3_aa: CASSAQLAGQPTQYF
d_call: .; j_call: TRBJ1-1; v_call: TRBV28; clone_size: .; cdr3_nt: TGTGCCAGCAGTACACGGACCCGAGCTTTCTTT; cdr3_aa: CASSTRTRAFF
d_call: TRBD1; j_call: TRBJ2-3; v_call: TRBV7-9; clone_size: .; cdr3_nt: TGTGCCAGCGGAACCGGGACAGGGAGGACAGATACGCAGTATTTT; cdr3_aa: CASGTGTGRTDTQYF
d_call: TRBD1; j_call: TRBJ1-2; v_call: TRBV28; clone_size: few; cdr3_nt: TGTGCCAGCAGTTCCGGGACAGGACTTTACTACACCTTC; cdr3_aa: CASSSGTGLYYTF
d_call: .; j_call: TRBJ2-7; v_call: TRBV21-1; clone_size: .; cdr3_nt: TGTGCCAGCAGCAAGGGGCGGGAGGCCCGGTACTTC; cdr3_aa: CASSKGREARYF
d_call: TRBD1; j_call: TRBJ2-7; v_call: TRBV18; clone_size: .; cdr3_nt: TGTGCCAGCAAACGGGACAGGACGTCCTACGAGCAGTACTTC; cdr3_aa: CASKRDRTSYEQYF
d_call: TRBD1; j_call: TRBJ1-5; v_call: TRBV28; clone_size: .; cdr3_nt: TGTGCCAGCAGTCCCCGGGACAGGGGTGGGCAGCCCCAGCATTTT; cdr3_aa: CASSPRDRGGQPQHF
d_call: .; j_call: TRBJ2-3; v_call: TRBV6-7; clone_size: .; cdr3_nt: TGTGCCAGTCGAGATGGCACAGATACGCAGTATTTT; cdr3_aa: CASRDGTDTQYF
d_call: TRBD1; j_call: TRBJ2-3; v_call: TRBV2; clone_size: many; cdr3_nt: TGTGCCAGCAGTGAACGCCTGGCCCCAGGGGGAGATACGCAGTATTTT; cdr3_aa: CASSERLAPGGDTQYF
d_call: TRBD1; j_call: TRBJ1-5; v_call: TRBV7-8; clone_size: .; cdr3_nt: TGTGCCAGCAGCAATGGACAGGGCGCGAATCAGCCCCAGCATTTT; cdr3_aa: CASSNGQGANQPQHF
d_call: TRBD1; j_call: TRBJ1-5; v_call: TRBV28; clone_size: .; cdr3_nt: TGTGCCAGCAGCCCGGACAGGGGGAGGCAGCCCCAGCATTTT; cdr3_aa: CASSPDRGRQPQHF
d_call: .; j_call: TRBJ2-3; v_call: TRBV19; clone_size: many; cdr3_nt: TGTGCCAGTAAAGGCGTAGATACGCAGTATTTT; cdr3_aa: CASKGVDTQYF
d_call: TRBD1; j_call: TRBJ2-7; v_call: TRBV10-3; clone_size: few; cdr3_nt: TGTGCCATCAGTGAGTCACGGACAGGGGTCCACGAGCAGTACTTC; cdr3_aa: CAISESRTGVHEQYF
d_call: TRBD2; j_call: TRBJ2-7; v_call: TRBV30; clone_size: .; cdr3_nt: TGTGCCTGGAGAACCCCTAGCGGGGGTGCGGCCGAGCAGTACTTC; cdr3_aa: CAWRTPSGGAAEQYF
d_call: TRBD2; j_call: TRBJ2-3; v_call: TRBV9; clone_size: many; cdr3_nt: TGTGCCAACCCGCGGGGGTTCGCAGATACGCAGTATTTT; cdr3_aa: CANPRGFADTQYF
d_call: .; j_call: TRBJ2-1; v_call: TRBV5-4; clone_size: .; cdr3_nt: TGTGCCAGCAGCCGGGGACTTGGGCCGGATGAGCAGTTCTTC; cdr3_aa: CASSRGLGPDEQFF
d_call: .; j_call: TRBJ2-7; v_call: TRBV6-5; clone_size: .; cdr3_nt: TGTGCCAGCACAGACACCTACGAGCAGTACTTC; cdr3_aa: CASTDTYEQYF
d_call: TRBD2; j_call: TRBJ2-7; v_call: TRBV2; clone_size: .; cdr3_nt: TGTGCCAGCGATCGACTAGCGGGAGTGACCGAGCAGTACTTC; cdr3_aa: CASDRLAGVTEQYF
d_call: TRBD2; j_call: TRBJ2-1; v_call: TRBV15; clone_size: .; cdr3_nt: TGTGCCACCAGCAGAAGAAGCCTAGCGGACTCCTACAATGAGCAGTTCTTC; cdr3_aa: CATSRRSLADSYNEQFF
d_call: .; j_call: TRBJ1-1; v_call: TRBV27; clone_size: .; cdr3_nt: TGTGCCAGCAGTTTAGCTGCCACTGAAGCTTTCTTT; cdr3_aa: CASSLAATEAFF
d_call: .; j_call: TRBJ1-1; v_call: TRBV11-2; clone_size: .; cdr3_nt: TGTGCCAGCAGCTCAAGCGGAATTCGGGGCACTGAAGCTTTCTTT; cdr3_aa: CASSSSGIRGTEAFF
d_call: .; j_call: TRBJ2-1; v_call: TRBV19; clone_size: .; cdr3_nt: TGTGCCAGTAGTATCTCACTAGCATCTGATGAGCAGTTCTTC; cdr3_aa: CASSISLASDEQFF
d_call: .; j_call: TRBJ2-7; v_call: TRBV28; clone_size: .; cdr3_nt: TGTGCCAGCAGTGGACGGTTATATGGGCAGTACTTC; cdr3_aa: CASSGRLYGQYF
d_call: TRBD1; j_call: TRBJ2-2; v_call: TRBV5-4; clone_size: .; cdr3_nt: TGTGCCAGCAGCCCCATACAGTCCGGGACAGTAAACACCGGGGAGCTGTTTTTT; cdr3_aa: CASSPIQSGTVNTGELFF
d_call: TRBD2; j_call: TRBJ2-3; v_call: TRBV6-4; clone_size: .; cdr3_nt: TGTGCCAGCAGTCCAGCGGGAGTCACAGATACGCAGTATTTT; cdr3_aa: CASSPAGVTDTQYF
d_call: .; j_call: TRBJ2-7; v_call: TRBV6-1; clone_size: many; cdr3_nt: TGTGCCAGCAGTGACGGTTTTTACGAGCAGTACTTC; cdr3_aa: CASSDGFYEQYF
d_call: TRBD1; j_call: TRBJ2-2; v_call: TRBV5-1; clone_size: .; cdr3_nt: TGCGCCAGCACCCTGGTAGGGGGCGACACCGGGGAGCTGTTTTTT; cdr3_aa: CASTLVGGDTGELFF
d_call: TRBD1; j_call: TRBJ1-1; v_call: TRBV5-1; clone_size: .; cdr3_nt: TGCGCCAGCAGCTTGGCTGGACAGGGGACGGGAACTGAAGCTTTCTTT; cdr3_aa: CASSLAGQGTGTEAFF
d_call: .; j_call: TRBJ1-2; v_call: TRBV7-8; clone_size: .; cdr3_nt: TGTGCCAGCAGCCCCGCGCTTTATGGCTACACCTTC; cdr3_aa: CASSPALYGYTF
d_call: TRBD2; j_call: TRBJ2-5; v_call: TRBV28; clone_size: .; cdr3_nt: TGTGCCAGCAGTTTAACGGAGCGGGAAATCATCGAGACCCAGTACTTC; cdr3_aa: CASSLTEREIIETQYF
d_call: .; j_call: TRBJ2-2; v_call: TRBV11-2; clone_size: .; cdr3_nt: TGTGCCAGCAGCTTCCTAGGAGCGTTGAGGGACCGGGGAGCTGTTTTT; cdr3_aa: CASSFLGALRDRGAVF
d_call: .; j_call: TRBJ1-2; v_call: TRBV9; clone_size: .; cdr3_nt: TGTGCCAGCAGCGAGACCTCTTCGGCCCGACCTAACTATGGCTACACCTTC; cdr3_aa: CASSETSSARPNYGYTF
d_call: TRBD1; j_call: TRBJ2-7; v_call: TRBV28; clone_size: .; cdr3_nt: TGTGCCAGCAGTCCTCCAGGGACAGGGGCCTACGAGCAGTACTTC; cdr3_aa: CASSPPGTGAYEQYF
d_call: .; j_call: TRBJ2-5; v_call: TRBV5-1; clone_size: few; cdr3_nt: TGCGCCAGCAGCCAGTCCGGACATGGGGAGACCCAGTACTTC; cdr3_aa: CASSQSGHGETQYF
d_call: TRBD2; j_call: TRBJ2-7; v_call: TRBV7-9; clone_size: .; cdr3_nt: TGTGCCAGCAGCTTACGCGGGGGGTCCTACGAGCAGTACTTC; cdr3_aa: CASSLRGGSYEQYF
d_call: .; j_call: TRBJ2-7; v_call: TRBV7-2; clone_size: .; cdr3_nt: TGTGCCAGCAGCTTAGCATGGGAACAGACAGAGCAGTACTTC; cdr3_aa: CASSLAWEQTEQYF
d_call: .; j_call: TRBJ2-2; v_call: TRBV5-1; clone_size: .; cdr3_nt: TGCGCCAGCAGCTTGATCTGGACCGCGAACACCGGGGAGCTGTTTTTT; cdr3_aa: CASSLIWTANTGELFF
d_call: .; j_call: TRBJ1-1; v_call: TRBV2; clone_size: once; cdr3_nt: TGTGCCAGCAGTGGGCTTGGCAGCCCGAACACTGAAGCTTTCTTT; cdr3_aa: CASSGLGSPNTEAFF
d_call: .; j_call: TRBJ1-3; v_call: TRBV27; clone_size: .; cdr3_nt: TGTGCCAGCAGTTCCGCTTCCTCTGGAAACACCATATATTTT; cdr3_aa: CASSSASSGNTIYF
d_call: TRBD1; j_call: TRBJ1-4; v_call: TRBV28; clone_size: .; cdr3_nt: TGTGCCAGCAGTTGGTCGACAGGGCAAAAACTGTTTTTT; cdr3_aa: CASSWSTGQKLFF
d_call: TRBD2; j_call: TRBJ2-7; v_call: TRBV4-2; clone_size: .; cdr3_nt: TGTGCCAGCAGCCAAGGACTAGCGGGAGTAGTTGTCTACGAGCAGTACTTC; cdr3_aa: CASSQGLAGVVVYEQYF
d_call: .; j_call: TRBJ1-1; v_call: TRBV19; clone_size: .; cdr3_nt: TGTGCCAGTAGCGCCGAGAGACAATCGAACACTGAAGCTTTCTTT; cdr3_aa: CASSAERQSNTEAFF
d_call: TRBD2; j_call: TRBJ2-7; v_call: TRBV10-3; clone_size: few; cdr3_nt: TGTGCCATCAGCGGACTAGCGGGCACCTACGAGCAGTACTTC; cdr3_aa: CAISGLAGTYEQYF
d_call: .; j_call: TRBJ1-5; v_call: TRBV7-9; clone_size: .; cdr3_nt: TGTGCCAGCAGCTTAGGTGGGGATTTCAGACAGCCCCAGCATTTT; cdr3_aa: CASSLGGDFRQPQHF
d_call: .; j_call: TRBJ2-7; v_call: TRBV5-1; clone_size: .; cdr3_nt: TGCGCCAGCAGCTCCCGCTACGAGCAGTACTTC; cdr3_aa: CASSSRYEQYF
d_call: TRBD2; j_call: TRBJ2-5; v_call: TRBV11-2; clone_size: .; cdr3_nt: TGTGCCAGCAGCTTAGGGGTAGCGGGACCTTCGTCAGAGACCCAGTACTTC; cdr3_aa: CASSLGVAGPSSETQYF
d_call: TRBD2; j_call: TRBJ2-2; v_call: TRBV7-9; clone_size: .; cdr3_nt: TGTGCCAGCAGGAGCCGCGGGACTAGCGGGAGGGCCTGGACCGGGGAGCTGTTTTTT; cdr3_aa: CASRSRGTSGRAWTGELFF
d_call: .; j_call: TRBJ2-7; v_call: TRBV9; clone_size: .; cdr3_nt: TGTGCCAGCAGCGTAGCCTCGGCTAGCGCGGGACTTGTGGGGATCGAGCAGTACTTC; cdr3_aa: CASSVASASAGLVGIEQYF
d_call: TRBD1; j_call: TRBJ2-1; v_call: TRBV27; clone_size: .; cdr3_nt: TGTGCCAGCAGGAGGGGCCAGGGGGCCCAAAAGGACAATGAGCAGTTCTTC; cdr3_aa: CASRRGQGAQKDNEQFF
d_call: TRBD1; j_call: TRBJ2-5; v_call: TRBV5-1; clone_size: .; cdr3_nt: TGCGCCAGCAGCGAGAGGACAGGGGGCTTCGAGACCCAGTACTTC; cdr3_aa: CASSERTGGFETQYF
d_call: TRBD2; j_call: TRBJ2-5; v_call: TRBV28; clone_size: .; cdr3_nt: TGTGCCAGCAGTCGCTTCTCCGGGAGGGAATCTGACTTCCAAGAGACCCAGTACTTC; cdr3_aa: CASSRFSGRESDFQETQYF
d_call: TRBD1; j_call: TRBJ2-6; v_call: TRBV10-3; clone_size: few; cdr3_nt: TGTGCCATCATGGGACAGGGGATCGGGGCCAACGTCCTGACTTTC; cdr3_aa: CAIMGQGIGANVLTF
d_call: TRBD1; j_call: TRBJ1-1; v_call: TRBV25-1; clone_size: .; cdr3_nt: TGTGCCAGCAGTGAACTGGACAGGGGCAGGACTGAAGCTTTCTTT; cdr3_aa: CASSELDRGRTEAFF
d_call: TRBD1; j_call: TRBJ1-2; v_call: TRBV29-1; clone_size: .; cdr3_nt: TGCAGCGTAACCGGACAGGGAAACTATGGCTACACCTTC; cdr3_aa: CSVTGQGNYGYTF
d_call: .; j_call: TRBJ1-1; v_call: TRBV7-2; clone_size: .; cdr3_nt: TGTGCCAGCAGCTTAGTTTGGCAGAACACTGAAGCTTTCTTT; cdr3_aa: CASSLVWQNTEAFF
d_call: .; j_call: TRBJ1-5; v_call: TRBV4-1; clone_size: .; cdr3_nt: TGTGCCAGCAGCCAAGAGGATAATCAGCCCCAGCATTTT; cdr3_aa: CASSQEDNQPQHF
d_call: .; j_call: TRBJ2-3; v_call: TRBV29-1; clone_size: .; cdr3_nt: TGCAGCGTTGAGGCGGGCACAGATACGCAGTATTTT; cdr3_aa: CSVEAGTDTQYF